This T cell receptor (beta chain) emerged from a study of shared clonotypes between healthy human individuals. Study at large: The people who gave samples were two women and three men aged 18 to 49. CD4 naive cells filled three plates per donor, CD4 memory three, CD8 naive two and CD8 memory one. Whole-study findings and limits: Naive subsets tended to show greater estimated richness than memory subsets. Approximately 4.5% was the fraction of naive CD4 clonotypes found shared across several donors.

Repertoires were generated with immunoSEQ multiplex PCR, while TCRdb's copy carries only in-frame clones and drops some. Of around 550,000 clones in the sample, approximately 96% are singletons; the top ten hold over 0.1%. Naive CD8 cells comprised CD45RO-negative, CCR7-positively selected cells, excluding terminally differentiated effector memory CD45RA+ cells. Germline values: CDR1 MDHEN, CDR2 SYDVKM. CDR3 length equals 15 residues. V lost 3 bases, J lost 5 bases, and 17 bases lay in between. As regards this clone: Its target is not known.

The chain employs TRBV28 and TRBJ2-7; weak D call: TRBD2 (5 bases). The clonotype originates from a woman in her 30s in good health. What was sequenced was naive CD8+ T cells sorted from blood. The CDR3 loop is CASSFRVGSPHEQYF. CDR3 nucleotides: TGTGCCAGCAGTTTCCGAGTGGGGAGTCCCCACGAGCAGTACTTC.